This T cell receptor (beta chain) was captured by sequencing in a study of OX40 agonist ivuxolimab in advanced cancers. At the level of the study: Prior checkpoint blockade (anti-PD-1, anti-PD-L1 or anti-CTLA-4) was permitted; 35% to 50% had it. Three individuals attained partial responses, comprising one hepatocellular carcinoma case and two cutaneous melanoma cases. Notes on the study in general: Circulating CD4+ and CD8+ T cells showed clonal expansion by week 6 at 0.1 to 3.0 mg/kg.

Concerning this clone: The target antigen is unknown.

The germline gives CDR1 MDHEN, CDR2 SYDVKM. This CDR3 contains 13 residues. V gave up 3 bases and J gave up 4 bases, with 8 bases separating them. Profiled with immunoSEQ multiplex PCR; TCRdb holds only in-frame clones, not every one. The sample shows 55,000 to 65,000 clones, 85% of them seen only once. The sample was CD4+ or CD8+ T cells sorted from blood, taken in a trial of the OX40 agonist ivuxolimab. V usage is TRBV28 and J usage is TRBJ2-3, with D possibly being TRBD1 (6 bases). This TCR was sampled from an adult with an advanced solid tumor such as melanoma, head and neck, liver or kidney cancer. The CDR3 coding sequence is TGTGCCAGCAGTTTGGGGGCCGCAGATACGCAGTATTTT. Translated: CASSLGAADTQYF. Supplemented by reference TRBV28 and TRBJ2-3, the full variable domain reads DVKVTQSSRYLVKRTGEKVFLECVQDMDHENMFWYRQDPGLGLRLIYFSYDVKMKEKGDIPEGYSVSREKKERFSLILESASTNQTSMYLCASSLGAADTQYFGPGTRLTVL.